This T cell receptor beta chain was sequenced in a study of monozygotic twins with inflammatory bowel disease. The input for each TCR library was around 3.5 ug of total RNA. UMIs that included a 6-nucleotide sample barcode were added by template switching, which took place during cDNA synthesis. TCRdb re-analyzed the 5' RACE reads; it lists each CDR3 protein once, without DNA. The listing records about 350,000 distinct CDR3 sequences. Of note for this clonotype: Its antigen is currently unknown.

Regarding the study as a whole: Clonotypes shared with others were fewer in IBD patients than in healthy twins, especially with disease activity. Differences in immunosuppressive treatment may have been a source of added variability in patient repertoires.

The sample taken for sequencing was blood. This sequence was found in a human donor with ulcerative colitis or Crohn's disease, or a healthy co-twin of an affected twin (not recorded which).

This chain's CDR3 is CASSQLLSTFSGNTIYF. V and J are TRBV4-1 and TRBJ1-3. CDR1 is MGHRA, CDR2 YSYEKL, per germline. CDR3 length: 17 residues.